This T cell receptor (beta chain) was recovered during a study of blood T cell repertoires in COVID-19. Study-wide context: Samples taken during acute and convalescent COVID-19 were collected in the United States, Italy and Spain. T cells, B-cell-depleted T cells, or PBMCs supplied cDNA or gDNA.

After removal of 6 bases from V and 9 bases from J, the junction contained 7 bases not matched to a gene. The CDR3 has 14 amino acids. Germline V gene lookup returns CDR1 SEHNR and CDR2 FQNEAQ (reference sequence). Under the authors' procedure: Estimated nucleated cell counts came from reference gene primer amplification. Data came from immunoSEQ multiplex PCR; TCRdb stores just in-frame clones and leaves some out. V, J and clone size derive from that table, while D and trimming were established from the DNA sequence. The sample lists tens of thousands of clones, roughly 87% occurring once. The sequence came from a woman between 45 and 60 years old with active or convalescent COVID-19. Source material: peripheral blood. V usage is TRBV7-9 and J usage is TRBJ2-1; 11 nucleotides match TRBD2. The CDR3 region is CASRASGGTGEQFF. CDR3 sequence (DNA): TGTGCCAGCAGAGCTAGCGGGGGGACGGGTGAGCAGTTCTTC.